In its sample, the clone carrying this T cell receptor (beta chain) was seen once. Its antigen is still unknown. Trimming cost V 6 bases and J 1 base, with 7 bases left between them. The CDR3 has 13 amino acids. CDR1 WNHNN and CDR2 SYGVQD come from the germline V gene (reference sequence). The entry originates in a study of cytomegalovirus exposure and HLA in healthy donors. General study points: The authors excluded some V segments, including TRBV6-2 and TRBV6-3, as indistinguishable.

With 60 Vbeta and 13 Jbeta primers, the PCR was carried out. Method: immunoSEQ multiplex PCR; TCRdb's copy keeps in-frame clones and lacks some. The profile shows 150,000 or so clones, 65% to 85% of them singletons. The chain uses TRBV10-1 and TRBJ1-5, with D hard to call. The source is a middle-aged woman in good health and CMV-seropositive. Sequencing was carried out using PBMCs. CDR3 sequence (DNA): TGCGCCAGCAGGGCAGTAAGCAATCAGCCCCAGCATTTT. It encodes CASRAVSNQPQHF.